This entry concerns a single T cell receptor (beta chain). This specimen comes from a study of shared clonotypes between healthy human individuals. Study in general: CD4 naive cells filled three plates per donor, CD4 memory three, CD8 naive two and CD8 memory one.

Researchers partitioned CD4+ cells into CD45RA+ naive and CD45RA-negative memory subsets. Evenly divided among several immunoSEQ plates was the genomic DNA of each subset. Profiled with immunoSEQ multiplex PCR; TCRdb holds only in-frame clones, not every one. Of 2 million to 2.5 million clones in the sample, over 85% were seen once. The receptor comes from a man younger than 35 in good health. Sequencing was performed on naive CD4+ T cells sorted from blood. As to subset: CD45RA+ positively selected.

CDR3 nucleotide sequence: TGTGCCAGCAGCTTGGCGACCATTAGCAATCAGCCCCAGCATTTT. Translated: CASSLATISNQPQHF. The chain joins TRBV5-8 to TRBJ1-5; D unresolved. Germline V gene data show CDR1 as SGHTS and CDR2 as YDEGEE. This CDR3 spans 15 amino acids. V shed 0 bases and J shed 0 bases, with 7 bases lying between them.